This T cell receptor beta chain is drawn from a study of blood T cell repertoires in COVID-19. Whole-study context: Acute and convalescent COVID-19 specimens originated in the United States, Italy and Spain. Sources were T cells, B-cell-depleted T cells, or PBMCs; the material itself was cDNA or gDNA.

The ends lost 4 bases at V and 7 bases at J; junction bases unmatched: 11. From germline, CDR1 is LGHDT and CDR2 YNNKEL (reference sequence). The CDR3 length is 16 residues. Authors' analysis steps: The assay estimated nucleated cells by amplifying reference gene primers. This table comes from immunoSEQ multiplex PCR, and its TCRdb copy is limited to in-frame clones, with some not included. That table furnishes V, J and clone size, whereas the DNA furnished D and trimming. The data hold some 290,000 clones, with 70% to 90% observed a single time. Seattle cases were enrolled at active infection and followed longitudinally.

The sequencing input was peripheral blood. This receptor was obtained from a woman aged 30 to 39 with COVID-19, enrolled during active disease. The V gene is TRBV3-1 (or the pseudogene TRBV3-2), the J gene TRBJ1-2; 11 nucleotides line up with TRBD1. In DNA, the CDR3 is TGTGCCAGCAGCCTGCGGACAGGGGGCAGGGAATCTGGCTACACCTTC. It is translated as CASSLRTGGRESGYTF.